This TCR beta chain is from a study of graft-versus-host responses after intestinal transplantation. Germline-derived CDR1 and CDR2 are SNHLY and FYNNEI. Between the trimmed V and J ends, which lost 2 bases and 2 bases, there was a span of 12 bases. The CDR3 is 15 residues long. Concerning this clone: The antigen remains undetermined.

The protocol was immunoSEQ multiplex PCR, while the TCRdb copy is restricted to in-frame clones and leaves out a portion. The sample holds about 110,000 clones, just over 90% seen once. The sample was unstimulated CD8+ T cells sorted from spleen or lymph node cells, taken before intestinal transplant. This receptor was taken from a human donor who received an intestinal transplant. This sequence joins TRBV2 and TRBJ1-2, with D uncertain. Here the CDR3 reads CASSEFRTANYGYTF. CDR3 DNA: TGTGCCAGCAGTGAATTTAGGACGGCAAACTATGGCTACACCTTC.